The source of this TCR beta chain is a study of blood T cell repertoires in COVID-19. After removal of 7 bases from V and 3 bases from J, the junction contained 12 bases not matched to a gene. CDR1 is MGHDK, CDR2 SYGVNS, per germline. This CDR3 has 16 amino acids. In the original analysis: It was from reference gene primer amplification that nucleated cell counts were estimated. The assay was immunoSEQ multiplex PCR, and TCRdb's table has in-frame clones only and misses some. The DNA gave D and trimming, while V, J and clone size come from that table. The table lists 47,000 or so clones, around 81% of them singletons. It was during active infection that Seattle patients were enrolled and then longitudinally followed.

The chain recombines TRBV25-1 with TRBJ1-3; 7 bases are shared with TRBD1. The origin of this receptor is a woman older than 75 with COVID-19, enrolled during active disease. The specimen was peripheral blood. CDR3 bases: TGTGCCAGCAACCCGGGACAGCCAGGCTTTGGAAACACCATATATTTT. Its protein is CASNPGQPGFGNTIYF.